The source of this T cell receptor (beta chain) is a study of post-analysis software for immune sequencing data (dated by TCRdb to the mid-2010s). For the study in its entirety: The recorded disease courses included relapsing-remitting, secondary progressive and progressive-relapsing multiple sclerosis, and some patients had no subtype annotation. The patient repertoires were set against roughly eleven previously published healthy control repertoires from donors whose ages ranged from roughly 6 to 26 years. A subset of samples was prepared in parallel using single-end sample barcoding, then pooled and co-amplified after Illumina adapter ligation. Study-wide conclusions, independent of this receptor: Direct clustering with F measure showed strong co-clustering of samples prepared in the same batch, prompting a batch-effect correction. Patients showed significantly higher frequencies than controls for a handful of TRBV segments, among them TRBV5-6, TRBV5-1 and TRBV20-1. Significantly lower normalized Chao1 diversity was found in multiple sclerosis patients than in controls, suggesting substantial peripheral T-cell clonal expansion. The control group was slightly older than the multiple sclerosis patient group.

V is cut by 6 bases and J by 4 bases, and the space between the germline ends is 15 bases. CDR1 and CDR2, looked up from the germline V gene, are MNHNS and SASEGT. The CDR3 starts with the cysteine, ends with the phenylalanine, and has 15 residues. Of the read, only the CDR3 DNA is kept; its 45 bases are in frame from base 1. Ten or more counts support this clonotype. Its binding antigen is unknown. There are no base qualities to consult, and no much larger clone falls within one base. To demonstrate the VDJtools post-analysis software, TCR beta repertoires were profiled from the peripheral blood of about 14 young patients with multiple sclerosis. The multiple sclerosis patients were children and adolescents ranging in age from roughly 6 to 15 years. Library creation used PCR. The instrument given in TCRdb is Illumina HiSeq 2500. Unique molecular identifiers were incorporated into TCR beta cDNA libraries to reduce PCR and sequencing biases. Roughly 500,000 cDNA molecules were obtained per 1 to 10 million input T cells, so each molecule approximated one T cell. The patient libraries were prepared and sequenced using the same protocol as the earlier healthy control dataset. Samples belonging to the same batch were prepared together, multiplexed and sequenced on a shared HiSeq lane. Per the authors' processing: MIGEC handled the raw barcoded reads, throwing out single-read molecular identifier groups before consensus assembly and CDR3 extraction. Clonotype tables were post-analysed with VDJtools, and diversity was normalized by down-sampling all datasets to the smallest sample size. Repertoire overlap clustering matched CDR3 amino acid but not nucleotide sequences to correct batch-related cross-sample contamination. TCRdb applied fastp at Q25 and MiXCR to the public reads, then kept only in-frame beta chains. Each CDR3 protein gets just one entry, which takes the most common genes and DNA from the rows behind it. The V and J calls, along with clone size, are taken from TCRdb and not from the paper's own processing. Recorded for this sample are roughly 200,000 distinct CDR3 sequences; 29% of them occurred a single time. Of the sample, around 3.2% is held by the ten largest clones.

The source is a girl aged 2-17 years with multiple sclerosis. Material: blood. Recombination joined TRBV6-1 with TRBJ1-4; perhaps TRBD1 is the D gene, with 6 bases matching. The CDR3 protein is CASSNPGAGNEKLFF. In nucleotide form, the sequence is TGTGCCAGCAGCAACCCAGGGGCGGGTAATGAAAAACTGTTTTTT.